Sequencing of this TCR beta chain was carried out in a study of T cell repertoires in cytomegalovirus infection. Regarding the study as a whole: Public TCR beta family frequency separated CMV-and-HLA carriers, including in an independent cohort. Predominance within the ex vivo response was attributable to HLA-C-restricted CMV-specific TCR beta clonotypes.

TCRdb redid the calling of the reads with MiXCR, one entry per CDR3 protein. The sample holds some 280,000 distinct CDR3 sequences, about 13% seen once. The CDR3 spans 13 residues. The germline V gene encodes CDR1 SQVTM and CDR2 ANQGSEA. The V gene lost 3 bases and the J gene lost 11 bases, with 16 bases spanning the gap. As regards this clonotype: As yet, its antigen is unknown.

This chain links TRBV29-1 with TRBJ1-4; tentatively, D is TRBD1 (5 bases). The sequence was collected from a human donor in good health (CMV status not recorded). Some clones in this sample may be carry-over from other donors' samples. Sequenced input: PBMCs. DNA for the CDR3: TGCAGCGTTGAGAGGGACTCCGCCGGGAAACTGTTTTTT. Translating gives CSVERDSAGKLFF.